This passage covers 27 T cell receptor beta chains from one sample sequenced in a study of regulatory T cells in long-lasting Graves disease. Sequencing libraries for TCR beta were prepared with iRepertoire HTBI primers and Arm-PCR of CDR3 regions. One entry per CDR3 protein, called by TCRdb with MiXCR from the multiplex PCR reads. The sample carries around 510,000 distinct CDR3 sequences, under 25% recorded once. The time point is: persistent/refractory GD, antithyroid drugs over 5 years with positive TRAb. After RNA was extracted from PBMCs, the TCR library was made from it. Sequences were derived from peripheral blood mononuclear cells (PBMCs), sampled when the disease was refractory, from a patient treated with antithyroid drugs. The source of these receptors is a female donor with Graves disease.

This clonotype was seen at least ten times. The chain recombines TRBV20-1 with TRBJ2-4, with 11 bases aligning to TRBD2. Germline CDR1 DFQATT, CDR2 SNEGSKA (reference sequence). This CDR3 is 14 amino acids long. V gave up 0 bases and J gave up 9 bases; unmatched junction bases: 4. For the CDR3, the DNA is TGCAGTGCTAGAGATAGCGGGAGGGGGGGCATTCAGTACTTC. Residues: CSARDSGRGGIQYF.

This clonotype was detected ten times or more. The chain has TRBV30 and TRBJ1-2; 7 bases are a match to TRBD1. Germline lookup yields CDR1 GTSNPN and CDR2 SVGIG (reference sequence). The V segment lost 1 base and the J segment 5 bases; nucleotides outside the gene matches: 4. CDR3 length: 13 residues. The DNA for the CDR3 is TGTGCCTGGAGTGCGGGACAGCAATATGGCTACACCTTC. Its translation is CAWSAGQQYGYTF.

The chain has TRBV7-6 and TRBJ2-1; possible D gene TRBD1, 5 bases. V lost 1 base and J lost 5, with 12 bases in between. The CDR3 totals 15 residues. Germline lookup yields CDR1 SGHVS and CDR2 FNYEAQ. The CDR3, as DNA: TGTGCCAGCAGCTTAGAGGGGCAGCCCCACAATGAGCAGTTCTTC. Protein: CASSLEGQPHNEQFF.

The chain joins TRBV7-2 to TRBJ1-5; D gene unclear. V lost 5 bases and J 3 bases, leaving 14 bases between the germline ends. The CDR3 consists of 15 residues. Germline V lookup: CDR1 SGHTA, CDR2 FQGNSA. For the CDR3, the DNA is TGTGCCAGCAGCCCCTTGGTCGGAGACAATCAGCCCCAGCATTTT. It is translated as CASSPLVGDNQPQHF.

This clonotype showed up just a few times. This may be a read error, as it is one base from a much larger clone. The V call is TRBV18, the J call TRBJ1-5, with D possibly matching TRBD1 (5 bases). The CDR3 covers 15 residues. CDR1 is KGHSH and CDR2 is LQKENI in the germline V gene. The germline V and J ends were trimmed by 6 bases and 6 bases, with 18 bases remaining between them. The CDR3 sequence is CASSRGRVGSQPQHF. CDR3 DNA sequence: TGTGCCAGCTCGAGGGGACGAGTGGGCAGTCAGCCCCAGCATTTT.

This clonotype showed up many times. This rearrangement joins TRBV10-3 to TRBJ1-1; maybe TRBD1 (5 bases). CDR1 and CDR2 from the germline V gene are ENHRY and SYGVKD. The CDR3 runs 14 residues. V was cut by 3 bases and J by 8 bases, with 16 bases left in between. In DNA, the CDR3 is TGTGCCATCAGTGATGGGCAGGGTCCTCGGGAAGCTTTCTTT. It specifies CAISDGQGPREAFF.

The chain employs TRBV9 and TRBJ1-5; no definite D call. V lost 0 bases to trimming and J lost 0 bases, with 10 bases between them. This CDR3 region has 16 residues. Per germline, CDR1 SGDLS and CDR2 YYNGEE. This chain's CDR3 is CASSVAGRYSNQPQHF. The CDR3 DNA reads TGTGCCAGCAGCGTAGCAGGCAGGTATAGCAATCAGCCCCAGCATTTT.

This clonotype has just a few counts. The chain employs TRBV28 and TRBJ2-7; no definite D call. The CDR3 contains 12 residues. The germline gives CDR1 MDHEN, CDR2 SYDVKM. Trimming shortened V by 5 bases and J by 3 bases, and 8 bases separated the two germline ends. CDR3 sequence reads: CASSATVYEQYF. CDR3 coding DNA: TGTGCCAGCAGTGCGACCGTCTACGAGCAGTACTTC.

This clonotype showed up many times. The CDR3 sequence: CASSSLRGRALTYEQYF. As DNA, the CDR3 is TGTGCCAGCAGTTCACTTAGGGGGAGGGCCTTAACCTACGAGCAGTACTTC. The V gene is TRBV28, the J gene TRBJ2-7; D may be TRBD2 (7 bases). CDR1 MDHEN and CDR2 SYDVKM come from the germline V gene. With 4 bases removed from V and 2 bases from J, the gap between germline ends came to 21 bases. This CDR3 is 17 amino acids long.

V and J are TRBV15 and TRBJ2-2; TRBD2 agrees at 12 bases. CDR1 and CDR2 (germline): LNHNV, YYDKDF (reference sequence). The CDR3 spans 16 residues. Trimming took 2 bases from V and 5 from J; bases not matched to a gene: 3. The CDR3 loop reads CATSRLAGGSTGELFF. The CDR3 DNA is TGTGCCACCAGCAGACTAGCGGGAGGGTCAACCGGGGAGCTGTTTTTT. Full variable domain (rest looked up from reference TRBV15 and TRBJ2-2): DAMVIQNPRYQVTQFGKPVTLSCSQTLNHNVMYWYQQKSSQAPKLLFHYYDKDFNNEADTPDNFQSRRPNTSFCFLDIRSPGLGDTAMYLCATSRLAGGSTGELFFGEGSRLTVL.

This clonotype was counted many times. A read error may account for a junction end that differs from germline. The CDR3, as DNA: TGTGCCAGCAGTTTAACTCCCCTAGCGGGAGGCCGTGTTTTC. This codes for CASSLTPLAGGRVF. This sequence joins TRBV28 and TRBJ2-7, with TRBD2 matching 11 bases. Germline-derived CDR1 and CDR2 are MDHEN and SYDVKM. CDR3 length: 14 residues.

This rearrangement joins TRBV5-1 to TRBJ2-7, with 7 positions matching TRBD1. Germline-derived CDR1 and CDR2 are SGHRS and YFSETQ. The CDR3 length is 17 residues. The V segment lost 0 bases and the J segment 6 bases; nucleotides outside the gene matches: 15. This chain's CDR3 is CASSLGPGTESLSEQYF. DNA of the CDR3: TGCGCCAGCAGCTTGGGCCCCGGGACAGAAAGTCTCTCCGAGCAGTACTTC.

The chain links TRBV7-4 to TRBJ2-1, with 11 bases aligning to TRBD2. V dropped 5 bases and J dropped 10; count of bases not matched to a gene: 16. Germline V gene data show CDR1 as SGHVT and CDR2 as SQSDAQ. This CDR3 region has 17 residues. The CDR3 DNA sequence: TGTGCCAGCAGCCCCCAAGGACTAGCGGGCCGAGTGGTAGAGCAGTTCTTC. It codes for CASSPQGLAGRVVEQFF.

This clonotype showed up many times. J is TRBJ1-6 and V is TRBV28; D is unresolved. The CDR3 consists of 14 residues. V was shortened by 5 bases and J by 6 bases, with 11 bases between the two germline ends. CDR1 is MDHEN, CDR2 SYDVKM, per germline. The CDR3 DNA sequence: TGTGCCAGCAGTCCAATTGATTCTAATTCACCCCTCCACTTT. This gives the protein CASSPIDSNSPLHF.

This clonotype was seen ten or more times. The rearrangement joins TRBV6-1 to TRBJ1-5; maybe TRBD1 (6 bases). Germline values: CDR1 MNHNS, CDR2 SASEGT. V lost 5 bases and J 5 bases, leaving 10 bases between the germline ends. The CDR3 contains 13 residues. The CDR3 region has the DNA TGTGCCAGCAGTCAACAGGGATATCAGCCCCAGCATTTT. Translation: CASSQQGYQPQHF.

The table lists this clonotype with many counts. The chain has TRBV15 and TRBJ2-7; possible D gene TRBD1, 6 bases. Germline V gene sequence: CDR1 LNHNV, CDR2 YYDKDF (reference sequence). The CDR3 totals 15 residues. With 0 bases removed from V and 5 bases from J, the gap between germline ends came to 14 bases. The CDR3 loop reads CATSRDLHRDHEQYF. The DNA of the CDR3 is TGTGCCACCAGCAGAGATCTGCACAGGGACCACGAGCAGTACTTC.

The sample holds many counts of this clonotype. This rearrangement joins TRBV12-3 or TRBV12-4 to TRBJ1-2, with D unresolved. This CDR3 has 12 residues. Trimming shortened V by 2 bases and J by 6 bases, and 7 bases separated the two germline ends. CDR3 loop: CASSLPRHGYTF. In DNA, the CDR3 is TGTGCCAGCAGTTTACCTCGGCATGGCTACACCTTC.

To note about this clonotype: This clone may be a read error of a much larger clone one base away. V is TRBV6-6 and J is TRBJ1-2; D gene unclear. The CDR3 length is 13 residues. CDR1 is MNHNY and CDR2 is SVGAGI in the germline V gene (reference sequence). V shed 0 bases and J shed 4 bases, with 6 bases lying between them. CDR3 amino acids: CASSYSLSYGYTF. CDR3 nucleotides: TGTGCCAGCAGTTACTCGTTGAGCTATGGCTACACCTTC.

This chain joins TRBV27 and TRBJ2-7, with D possibly matching TRBD2 (5 bases). Germline V gene data show CDR1 as MNHEY and CDR2 as SMNVEV (reference sequence). The CDR3 sequence is 14 residues long. The V and J ends lost 6 bases and 0 bases respectively, with 12 bases between them. CDR3 residues: CASSLALASYEQYF. The CDR3 DNA is TGTGCCAGCAGCCTAGCTCTTGCCTCCTACGAGCAGTACTTC.

V and J are TRBV7-9 and TRBJ1-1; weak D call: TRBD1 (5 bases). The CDR3 is 14 amino acids. The V end lost 5 bases, the J end lost 5 bases, and 15 bases lay between the germline ends. In germline, CDR1 is SEHNR, CDR2 FQNEAQ (reference sequence). CDR3 coding DNA: TGTGCCAGCAGCCCCGGGACTCAGGGAACTGAAGCTTTCTTT. Translation: CASSPGTQGTEAFF.

This clonotype came up many times. V and J are TRBV28 and TRBJ1-4; a possible D gene is TRBD1 (6 bases). Germline V gives CDR1 MDHEN, CDR2 SYDVKM. The CDR3 length is 14 residues. Deletions cut 6 bases from V and 8 bases from J, with 16 bases between. The CDR3 sequence: CASSPTGSEEKLFF. As DNA, the CDR3 is TGTGCCAGCAGCCCCACAGGGAGTGAAGAAAAACTGTTTTTT.

There are a few counts of this clonotype. The V and J genes are TRBV10-2 and TRBJ2-7; no definite D call. Germline CDR1 and CDR2: WSHSY and SAAADI. V shed 2 bases and J shed 5 bases, with 7 bases lying between them. The CDR3 has 12 amino acids. CDR3 in DNA: TGCGCCAGCAGTGAGGCTTCCCACGAGCAGTACTTC. It specifies CASSEASHEQYF.

The table lists this clonotype with many counts. The rearrangement joins TRBV19 to TRBJ2-5; 8 nucleotides align to TRBD2. V trimming: 4 bases; J trimming: 5 bases; junction bases outside the gene matches: 6. This CDR3 region has 14 residues. Per the germline V gene, CDR1 is LNHDA and CDR2 is SQIVND (reference sequence). The CDR3: CASSTSGRGETQYF. As DNA, the CDR3 is TGTGCCAGTAGTACCAGCGGGAGAGGGGAGACCCAGTACTTC.

This clonotype was seen ten or more times. Written as DNA, the CDR3 is TGCAGTGCTTACCGGGACAGGGGGCTTGCTGAAGCTTTCTTT. Translating it yields CSAYRDRGLAEAFF. The chain combines TRBV20-1 with TRBJ1-1, with 12 positions matching TRBD1. The CDR3 is 14 residues long. Germline V CDR1 and CDR2: DFQATT, SNEGSKA (reference sequence). V lost 5 bases to trimming and J lost 6 bases; unmatched junction nucleotides: 7.

V is TRBV20-1 and J is TRBJ2-7; a weak D match, TRBD1 (6 bases). V lost 0 bases and J lost 5, with 14 bases in between. This CDR3 region has 14 residues. The germline V gene encodes CDR1 DFQATT and CDR2 SNEGSKA (reference sequence). CDR3 nucleotide sequence: TGCAGTGCTAGAGACACAGGGTGGGTAGACGAGCAGTACTTC. This sequence encodes CSARDTGWVDEQYF.

This clonotype was counted only a few times. The rearrangement links TRBV11-2 to TRBJ2-7; D is perhaps TRBD2 (6 bases). The V gene lost 1 base and the J gene lost 0 bases, with 13 bases spanning the gap. CDR1 is SGHAT, CDR2 FQNNGV, per germline. The CDR3 contains 16 residues. This CDR3 reads CASSLASGGSSYEQYF. CDR3 in DNA: TGTGCCAGCAGCTTAGCCTCTGGGGGGAGCTCCTACGAGCAGTACTTC.

This clonotype was picked up a small number of times. The chain uses TRBV29-1 and TRBJ2-6; possible D gene TRBD1, 5 bases. Per germline, CDR1 SQVTM and CDR2 ANQGSEA. V was cut by 6 bases and J by 0 bases, with 15 bases left in between. This CDR3 is built from 16 residues. CDR3 sequence (DNA): TGCAGCGTCTCCGGACACTCAAGCTCTGGGGCCAACGTCCTGACTTTC. Residues: CSVSGHSSSGANVLTF.